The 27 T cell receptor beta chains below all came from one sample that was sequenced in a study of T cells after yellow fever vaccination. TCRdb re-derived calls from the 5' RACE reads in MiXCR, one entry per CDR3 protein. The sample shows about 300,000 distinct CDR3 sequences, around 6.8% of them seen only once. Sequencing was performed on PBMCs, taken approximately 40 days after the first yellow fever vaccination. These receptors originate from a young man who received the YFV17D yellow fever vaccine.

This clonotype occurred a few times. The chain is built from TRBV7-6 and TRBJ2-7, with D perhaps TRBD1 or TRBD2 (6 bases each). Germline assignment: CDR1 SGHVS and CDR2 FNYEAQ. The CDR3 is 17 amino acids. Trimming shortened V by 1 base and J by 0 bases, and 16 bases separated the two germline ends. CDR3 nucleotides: TGTGCCAGCAGCTTAGAGGGCGCGGGACACCTCTCCTACGAGCAGTACTTC. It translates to CASSLEGAGHLSYEQYF.

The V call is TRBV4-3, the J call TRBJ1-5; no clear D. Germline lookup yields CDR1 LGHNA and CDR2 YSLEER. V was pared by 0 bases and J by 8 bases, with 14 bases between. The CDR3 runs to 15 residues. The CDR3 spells CASSQDVSLYEPQHF. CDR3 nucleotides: TGCGCCAGCAGCCAAGACGTGTCCCTCTATGAGCCCCAGCATTTT.

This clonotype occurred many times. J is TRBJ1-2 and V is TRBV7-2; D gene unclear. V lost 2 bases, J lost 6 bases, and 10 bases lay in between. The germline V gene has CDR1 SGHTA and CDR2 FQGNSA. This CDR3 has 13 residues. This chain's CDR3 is CASSLWGGHGYTF. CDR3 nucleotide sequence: TGTGCCAGCAGCTTATGGGGAGGTCATGGCTACACCTTC.

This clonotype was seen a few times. CDR3 sequence (DNA): TGTGCCAGCAGCCCACAAGGGGGCTACGAGCAGTACGTC. Protein product: CASSPQGGYEQYV. V gene TRBV5-5 combines with J gene TRBJ2-7; perhaps TRBD1 as D (6 bases). Trimming stripped 4 bases from V and 3 bases from J, with 11 bases between. CDR1 is SGHKS, CDR2 YYEKEE, per germline (reference sequence). CDR3 length equals 13 residues.

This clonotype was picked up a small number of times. The DNA for the CDR3 is TGTGCCAGCAGCCGCCCCAAACTTGGAGCTTTCTTT. Translation gives CASSRPKLGAFF. The V gene is TRBV6-2 or TRBV6-3, the J gene TRBJ1-1; D ambiguous. The V gene's germline CDR1 is MNHEY and CDR2 SVGEGT. The CDR3 extends over 12 amino acids. V lost 6 bases, J lost 10 bases, and 15 bases lay in between.

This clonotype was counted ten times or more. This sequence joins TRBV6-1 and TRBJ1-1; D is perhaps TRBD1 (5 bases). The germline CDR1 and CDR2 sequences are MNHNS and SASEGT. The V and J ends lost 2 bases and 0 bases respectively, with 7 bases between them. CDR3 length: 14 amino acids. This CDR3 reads CASSELGVNTEAFF. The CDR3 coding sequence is TGTGCCAGCAGTGAACTGGGGGTGAACACTGAAGCTTTCTTT.

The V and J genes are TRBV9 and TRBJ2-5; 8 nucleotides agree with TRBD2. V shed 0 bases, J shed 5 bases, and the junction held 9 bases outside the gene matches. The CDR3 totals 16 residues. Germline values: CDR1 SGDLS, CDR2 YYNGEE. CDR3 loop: CASSVGSGGAWETQYF. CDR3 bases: TGTGCCAGCAGCGTAGGATCGGGGGGGGCCTGGGAGACCCAGTACTTC.

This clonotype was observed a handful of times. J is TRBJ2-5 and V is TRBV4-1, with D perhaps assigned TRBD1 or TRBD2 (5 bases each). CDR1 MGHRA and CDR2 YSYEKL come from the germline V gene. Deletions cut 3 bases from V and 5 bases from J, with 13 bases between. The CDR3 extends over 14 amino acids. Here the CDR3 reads CASSQERGPETQYF. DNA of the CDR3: TGCGCCAGCAGCCAGGAGAGGGGTCCGGAGACCCAGTACTTC.

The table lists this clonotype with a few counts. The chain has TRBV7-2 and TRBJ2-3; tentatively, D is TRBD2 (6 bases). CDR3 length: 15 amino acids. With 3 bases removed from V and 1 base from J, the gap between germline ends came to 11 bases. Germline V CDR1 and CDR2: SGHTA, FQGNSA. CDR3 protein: CASSFNQRGTDTQYF. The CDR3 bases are TGTGCCAGCAGCTTTAACCAGCGGGGCACAGATACGCAGTATTTT.

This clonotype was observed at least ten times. CDR3 residues: CASSLQIYSYEQYF. The CDR3 nucleotides read TGTGCCAGCAGTTTACAAATTTACTCCTACGAGCAGTACTTC. The chain carries TRBV12-3 or TRBV12-4 and TRBJ2-7; unclear D gene. Trimming removed 2 bases from V and 0 bases from J, with 8 bases in between. The CDR3 spans 14 residues.

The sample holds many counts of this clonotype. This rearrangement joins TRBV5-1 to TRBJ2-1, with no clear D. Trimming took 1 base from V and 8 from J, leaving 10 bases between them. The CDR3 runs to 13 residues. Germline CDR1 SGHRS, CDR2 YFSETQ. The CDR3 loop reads CASSLNWGHEQFF. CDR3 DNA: TGCGCCAGCAGCTTGAACTGGGGTCATGAGCAGTTCTTC.

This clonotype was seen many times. The CDR3 spells CASSEGPEETQYF. CDR3 nucleotide sequence: TGTGCCAGCAGCGAAGGCCCGGAAGAGACCCAGTACTTC. The chain has TRBV7-6 and TRBJ2-5; D call uncertain. Germline V gene lookup returns CDR1 SGHVS and CDR2 FNYEAQ. The CDR3 contains 13 residues. V lost 5 bases and J lost 3, with 10 bases in between.

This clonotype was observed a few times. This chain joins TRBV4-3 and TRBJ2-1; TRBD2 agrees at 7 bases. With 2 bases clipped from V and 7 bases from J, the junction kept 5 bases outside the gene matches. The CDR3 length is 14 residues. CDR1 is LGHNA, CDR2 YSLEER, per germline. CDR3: CASSQLNGGNEQFF. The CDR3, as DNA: TGCGCCAGCAGCCAACTTAACGGGGGGAATGAGCAGTTCTTC.

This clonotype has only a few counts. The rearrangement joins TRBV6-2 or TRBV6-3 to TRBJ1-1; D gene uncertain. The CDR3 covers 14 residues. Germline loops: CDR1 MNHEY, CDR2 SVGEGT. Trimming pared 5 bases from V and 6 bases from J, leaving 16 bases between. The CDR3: CASSNLRAGAEAFF. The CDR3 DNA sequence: TGTGCCAGCAGTAACCTAAGGGCAGGTGCTGAAGCTTTCTTT.

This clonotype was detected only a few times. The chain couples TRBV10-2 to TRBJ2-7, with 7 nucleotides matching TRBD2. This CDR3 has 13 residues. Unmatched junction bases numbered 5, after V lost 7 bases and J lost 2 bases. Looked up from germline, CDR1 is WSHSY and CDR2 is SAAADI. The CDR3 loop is CASIGAGAYEQYF. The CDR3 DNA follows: TGCGCCAGCATCGGTGCGGGGGCCTACGAGCAGTACTTC.

The CDR3 loop is CASSPSGTGVIGELFF. CDR3 nucleotide sequence: TGTGCCAGCTCACCAAGCGGGACAGGGGTCATCGGGGAGCTGTTTTTT. The chain is built from TRBV18 and TRBJ2-2, with 10 bases lining up with TRBD1. This CDR3 is 16 amino acids long. The germline gives CDR1 KGHSH, CDR2 LQKENI. Germline trimming cut 2 bases from V and 7 bases from J; bases unmatched to any gene: 7. Drawing the rest from reference TRBV18 and TRBJ2-2, the complete variable domain is NAGVMQNPRHLVRRRGQEARLRCSPMKGHSHVYWYRQLPEEGLKFMVYLQKENIIDESGMPKERFSAEFPKEGPSILRIQQVVRGDSAAYFCASSPSGTGVIGELFFGEGSRLTVL.

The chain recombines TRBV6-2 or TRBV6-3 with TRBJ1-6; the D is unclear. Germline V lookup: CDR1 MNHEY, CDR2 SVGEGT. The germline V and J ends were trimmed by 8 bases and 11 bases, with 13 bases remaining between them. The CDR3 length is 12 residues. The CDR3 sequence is CASDRGFPPLHF. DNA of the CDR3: TGTGCCAGCGATCGTGGGTTCCCACCCCTCCACTTT.

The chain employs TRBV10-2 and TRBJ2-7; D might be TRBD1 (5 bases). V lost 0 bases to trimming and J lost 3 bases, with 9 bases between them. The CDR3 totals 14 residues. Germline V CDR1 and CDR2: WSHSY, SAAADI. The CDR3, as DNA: TGCGCCAGCAGTGAGTCAAGGGGCAACTACGAGCAGTACTTC. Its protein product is CASSESRGNYEQYF.

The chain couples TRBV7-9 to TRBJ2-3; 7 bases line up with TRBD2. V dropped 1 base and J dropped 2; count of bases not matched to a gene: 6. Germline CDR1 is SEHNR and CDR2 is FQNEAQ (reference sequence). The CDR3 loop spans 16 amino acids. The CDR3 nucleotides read TGTGCCAGCAGCTTAGTAGCTAGACTAGCCACAGATACGCAGTATTTT. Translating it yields CASSLVARLATDTQYF. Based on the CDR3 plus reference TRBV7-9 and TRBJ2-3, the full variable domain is DTGVSQNPRHKITKRGQNVTFRCDPISEHNRLYWYRQTLGQGPEFLTYFQNEAQLEKSRLLSDRFSAERPKGSFSTLEIQRTEQGDSAMYLCASSLVARLATDTQYFGPGTRLTVL.

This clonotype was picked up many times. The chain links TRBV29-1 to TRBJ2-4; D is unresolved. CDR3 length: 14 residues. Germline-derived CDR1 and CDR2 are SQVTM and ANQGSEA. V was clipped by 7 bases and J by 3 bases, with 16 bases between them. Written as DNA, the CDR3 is TGCAGCGCTGGGCCCAGAGACGGCAAAAACATTCAGTACTTC. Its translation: CSAGPRDGKNIQYF.

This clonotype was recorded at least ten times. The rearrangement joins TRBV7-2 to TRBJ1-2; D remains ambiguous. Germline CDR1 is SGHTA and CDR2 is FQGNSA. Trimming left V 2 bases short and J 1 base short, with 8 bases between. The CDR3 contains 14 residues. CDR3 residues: CASSLRSDNYGYTF. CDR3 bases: TGTGCCAGCAGCTTAAGGTCCGATAACTATGGCTACACCTTC.

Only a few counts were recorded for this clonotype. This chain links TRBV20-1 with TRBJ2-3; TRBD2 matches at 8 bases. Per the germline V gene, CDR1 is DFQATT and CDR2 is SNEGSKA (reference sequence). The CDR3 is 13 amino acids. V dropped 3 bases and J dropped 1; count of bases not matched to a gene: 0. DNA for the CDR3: TGCAGTGCTAGTAGCGGGGGCACAGATACGCAGTATTTT. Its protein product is CSASSGGTDTQYF.

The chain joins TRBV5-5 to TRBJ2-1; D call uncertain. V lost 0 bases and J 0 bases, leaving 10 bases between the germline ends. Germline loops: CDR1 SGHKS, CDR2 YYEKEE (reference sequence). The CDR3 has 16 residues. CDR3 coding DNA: TGTGCCAGCAGCTTGGTCGTGGGCCCCTCCTACAATGAGCAGTTCTTC. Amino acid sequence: CASSLVVGPSYNEQFF.

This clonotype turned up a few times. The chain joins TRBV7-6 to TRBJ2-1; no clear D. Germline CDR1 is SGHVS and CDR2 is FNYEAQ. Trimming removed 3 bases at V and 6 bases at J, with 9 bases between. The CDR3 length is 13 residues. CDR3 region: CASSFTARNEQFF. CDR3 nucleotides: TGTGCCAGCAGCTTCACGGCCCGCAATGAGCAGTTCTTC. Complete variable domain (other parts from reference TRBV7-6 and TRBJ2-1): GAGVSQSPRYKVTKRGQDVALRCDPISGHVSLYWYRQALGQGPEFLTYFNYEAQQDKSGLPNDRFSAERPEGSISTLTIQRTEQRDSAMYRCASSFTARNEQFFGPGTRLTVL.

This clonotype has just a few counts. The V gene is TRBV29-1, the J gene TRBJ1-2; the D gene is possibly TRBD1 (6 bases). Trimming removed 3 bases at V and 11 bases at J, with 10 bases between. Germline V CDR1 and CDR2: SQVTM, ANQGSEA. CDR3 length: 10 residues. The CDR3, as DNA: TGCAGCGTTGAGTCGGGGGCGTACACCTTC. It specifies CSVESGAYTF.

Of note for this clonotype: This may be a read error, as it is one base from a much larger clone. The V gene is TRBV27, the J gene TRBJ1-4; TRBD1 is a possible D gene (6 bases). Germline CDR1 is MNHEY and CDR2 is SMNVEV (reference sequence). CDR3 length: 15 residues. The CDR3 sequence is CASSFGTLTNEKLIF. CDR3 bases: TGTGCCAGCAGTTTTGGGACATTAACTAATGAAAAACTGATTTTT.

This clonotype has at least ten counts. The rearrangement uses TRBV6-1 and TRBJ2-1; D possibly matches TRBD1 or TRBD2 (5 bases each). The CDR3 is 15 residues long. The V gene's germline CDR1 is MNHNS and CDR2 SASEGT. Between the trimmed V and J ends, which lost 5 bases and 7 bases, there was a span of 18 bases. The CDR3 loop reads CASSRTHVPGNEQFF. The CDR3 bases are TGTGCCAGCAGTCGGACACACGTCCCGGGAAATGAGCAGTTCTTC.